This T cell receptor (beta chain) is drawn from a study of blood T cell repertoires in COVID-19 (TCRdb year 2020). About the full investigation: Collaborator samples came from the United States, Italy and Spain and covered acute and convalescent phases of COVID-19. The prospective study material was composed of cDNA or gDNA derived from T cells, B-cell-depleted T cells, or PBMCs. The dataset comprised deeply sampled blood TCRbeta repertoires from subjects exposed to, actively infected with, or recovered from COVID-19. The repertoires were released in a freely available public database intended as a resource for research on the immune response to SARS-CoV-2. The samples were drawn from the first 160 participants of the ongoing ImmuneRACE study and from 1,254 subjects provided by 6 global collaborators. Sample metadata almost always included a de-identified subject ID, COVID-19 status, age in years and sex. HLA class I and class II types, where available, came from metadata supplied by the sample provider rather than from assay-based typing. Results the study describes overall, beyond this receptor: The quantity of clinical and demographic metadata differed by source and by participant and was supplied without curation.

Regarding this clone: Its antigen remains unidentified. No qualities accompany the bases; no much larger clone lies one base away.

TCRbeta CDR3 regions were amplified from genomic DNA by means of the immunoSEQ Assay, a bias-controlled multiplex PCR. The paper's data handling went like this. The number of nucleated cells in each sample was estimated by amplification of reference gene primers within the assay. Sequence reads were collapsed and filtered to measure the absolute abundance of every unique TCRbeta CDR3 rearrangement. For each sample, productive Simpson clonality was calculated as the square root of Simpson's diversity index across productive rearrangements. Sourced from immuneACCESS, this table was stored by TCRdb with only in-frame sequences that have V and J called. A share of the clones is absent; for the studies checked, an unresolved V gene accounts for under half, and the remainder has no known explanation. V, J and clone size are taken as reported in that table, and D and trimming were inferred from the DNA itself. Here the sample has about 480,000 clones; around 88% occur a single time. The ten largest clonotypes hold around 13% of the sample.

CDR1 and CDR2 are read off the germline V gene as MGHRA and YSYEKL. Measured from the cysteine to the phenylalanine, the CDR3 is 16 residues long. The CDR3 DNA has 48 bases and is translated from base 1. V has 3 bases trimmed and J has 1 base trimmed; junction bases matching no gene number 3. One collaborating source in Seattle enrolled patients while the patients were actively infected and followed the patients over time throughout the course of disease. Each collaborating institution followed its own protocols to collect whole blood in K2EDTA tubes. For TCRbeta analysis, collaborators shipped samples as frozen whole blood, isolated PBMCs, or DNA extracted from either of those sample types.

The receptor was isolated from a woman between 45 and 60 years old with COVID-19, enrolled during active disease. Sample: peripheral blood. The chain employs TRBV4-1 and TRBJ1-3, with TRBD1 identical over 10 junction bases. CDR3 protein: CASSQDRGLSGNTIYF. The DNA reads TGCGCCAGCAGCCAGGACAGGGGGTTATCTGGAAACACCATATATTTT.